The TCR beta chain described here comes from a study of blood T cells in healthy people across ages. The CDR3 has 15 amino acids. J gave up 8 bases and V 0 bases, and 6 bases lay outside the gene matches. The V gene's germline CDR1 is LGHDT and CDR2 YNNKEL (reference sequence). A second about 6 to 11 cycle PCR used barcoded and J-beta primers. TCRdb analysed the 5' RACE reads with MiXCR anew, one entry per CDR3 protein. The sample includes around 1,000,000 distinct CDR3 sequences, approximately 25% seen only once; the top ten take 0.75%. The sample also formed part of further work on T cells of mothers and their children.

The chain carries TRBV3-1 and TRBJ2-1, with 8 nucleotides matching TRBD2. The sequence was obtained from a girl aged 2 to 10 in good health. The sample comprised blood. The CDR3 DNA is TGTGCCAGCAGCCAAGAGCCGGGGGGGGCCTATGAGCAGTTCTTC. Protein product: CASSQEPGGAYEQFF.